This T cell receptor (beta chain) was sequenced in a study of T cell clonality in common variable immunodeficiency. The table came from immunoSEQ multiplex PCR; TCRdb's copy has only in-frame clones and leaves some out. This sample comprises 30,000 to 40,000 clones, none seen once only. CDR1 and CDR2 (germline): LNHDA, SQIVND (reference sequence). The CDR3 extends over 14 amino acids. J lost 6 bases, V lost 3 bases, and 4 bases had no gene match. Study conclusions and caveats: TCRbeta clonality was increased in CVID versus healthy controls. In common variable immunodeficiency, TCR beta chains reportedly carried fewer deletions and N-nucleotide insertions. CVID subjects shared fewer TCRbeta clones than healthy controls did.

This clone was observed a handful of times. Its cognate antigen is unknown. The CDR3 end falls 3 residues outside the read, so it is completed with the germline J gene. The sample contains more than one DNA sequence encoding this CDR3. Heparinized whole blood, roughly 4.5 to 9 ml, came from each donor. The chain uses TRBV19 and TRBJ1-1; 10 nucleotides align to TRBD1. The specimen was peripheral blood mononuclear cells. This clonotype was sampled from a human donor with common variable immunodeficiency. The part of the CDR3 DNA that was read is TGTGCCAGTAGTATTCCGGGACAGGGGCCTGAA. Its protein product is CASSIPGQGPE. The whole CDR3 sequence reads CASSIPGQGPEAFF. Looking up the rest from reference TRBV19 and TRBJ1-1 gives the full variable domain: DGGITQSPKYLFRKEGQNVTLSCEQNLNHDAMYWYRQDPGQGLRLIYYSQIVNDFQKGDIAEGYSVSREKKESFPLTVTSAQKNPTAFYLCASSIPGQGPEAFFGQGTRLTVV.